This TCR beta chain is drawn from a study of T cell changes during pregnancy in multiple sclerosis. Sequencing used immunoSEQ multiplex PCR; TCRdb keeps in-frame clones, though not all of them. The sample consists of about 38,000 clones, 91% of them appearing once. Germline V CDR1 and CDR2: SGHKS, YYEKEE (reference sequence). The CDR3 sequence is 16 residues long. J gave up 2 bases and V 0 bases, and 4 bases lay outside the gene matches. The sample here was CD8+ T cells from peripheral blood mononuclear cells, taken in the second trimester of pregnancy. The receptor was isolated from a female donor with multiple sclerosis, enrolled in a pregnancy study. This chain joins TRBV5-5 and TRBJ2-7, with 11 bases lining up with TRBD2. The DNA of the CDR3 is TGTGCCAGCAGCTTGGGACTAGCGGGATTGGCCTACGAGCAGTACTTC. Protein product: CASSLGLAGLAYEQYF.